This T cell receptor (beta chain) was profiled in a study of CD8 T cells in ankylosing spondylitis. Overall study findings and caveats: Enrichment of disease-linked clones was reportedly significant in matched ankylosing spondylitis synovial fluid.

One entry per CDR3 protein, called by TCRdb with MiXCR from the 5' RACE reads. The table includes fewer than 200,000 distinct CDR3 sequences, about 20% detected once. This clonotype was counted many times. The antigen remains undetermined. V was clipped by 4 bases and J by 10 bases; unmatched bases: 21. CDR3 length: 20 amino acids. The receptor's source is a male donor aged 10-29 years with ankylosing spondylitis or in good health (not recorded which). Specimen: blood, either unsorted or a sorted T cell fraction (not recorded which). V gene TRBV12-3 or TRBV12-4 combines with J gene TRBJ2-1; 14 bases map to TRBD2. The CDR3 is CASSSPLTSGRAGLTREQFF. Here the CDR3 DNA reads TGTGCCAGCAGTTCTCCTTTGACTAGCGGGAGGGCCGGGCTTACGAGGGAGCAGTTCTTC.